Shown below are 10 T cell receptor beta chains from a single sample sequenced in a study of response to subunit inactivated influenza vaccine. TCRdb ran MiXCR on the RT-PCR reads and lists one entry per CDR3 protein. The table lists fewer than 800,000 distinct CDR3 sequences, around 16% of them singletons. The specimen comprised PBMCs from blood, sampled roughly 12 days after vaccination. The source is a man aged 50 or older who received an inactivated influenza vaccine.

The chain uses TRBV29-1 and TRBJ2-5; 8 bases agree with TRBD1. V shed 1 base and J 0 bases; nucleotides not matched to a gene: 10. This CDR3 is 17 amino acids long. CDR1 SQVTM and CDR2 ANQGSEA come from the germline V gene. CDR3 protein: CSVEVGQGMADQETQYF. The CDR3 coding sequence is TGCAGCGTTGAAGTAGGACAGGGCATGGCGGACCAAGAGACCCAGTACTTC.

This clonotype occurred a few times. The chain's CDR3 is CASSPRASEAFF. CDR3 nucleotide sequence: TGTGCCAGCTCACCAAGGGCCTCTGAAGCTTTCTTT. The gene calls are TRBV18 and TRBJ1-1; D ambiguous. The CDR3 loop spans 12 amino acids. V gave up 2 bases and J gave up 6 bases, with 7 bases separating them. Germline loops: CDR1 KGHSH, CDR2 LQKENI.

Many counts were recorded for this clonotype. J is TRBJ2-7 and V is TRBV29-1; 7 bases are a match to TRBD1. The germline gives CDR1 SQVTM, CDR2 ANQGSEA. J gave up 3 bases and V 0 bases, and 5 bases lay outside the gene matches. The CDR3 totals 14 residues. The CDR3 DNA reads as TGCAGCGTTGAAGATCCGACAGGGTACTACGAGCAGTACTTC. Translating it yields CSVEDPTGYYEQYF.

In its sample, this clonotype was seen a few times. The V gene is TRBV7-6, the J gene TRBJ2-5; D gene ambiguous. The CDR3 has 15 residues. Germline V gene lookup returns CDR1 SGHVS and CDR2 FNYEAQ. V was clipped by 2 bases and J by 4 bases, with 14 bases between them. For the CDR3, the DNA is TGTGCCAGCAGCTTAACGGGCCTATCGAGAGAGACCCAGTACTTC. Encoded protein: CASSLTGLSRETQYF.

This clonotype was recorded at least ten times. The chain combines TRBV4-2 with TRBJ2-1, with 13 bases matching TRBD2. CDR3 size: 13 residues. J was trimmed by 15 bases and V by 4 bases; bases with no gene match: 6. Germline CDR1 and CDR2: LGHNA and YNFKEQ. CDR3 nucleotide sequence: TGTGCCAGCAGCCCAAAGACTAGCGGGAGGAGGTTCTTC. Translation gives CASSPKTSGRRFF.

The chain is built from TRBV18 and TRBJ2-7; D not certain. The CDR3 totals 13 residues. V was shortened by 3 bases and J by 4 bases, with 10 bases between the two germline ends. CDR1 is KGHSH, CDR2 LQKENI, per germline. In nucleotides, the CDR3 is TGTGCCAGCTCACCCAACCAAGATTACGAGCAGTACTTC. It is translated as CASSPNQDYEQYF. Looking up the rest from reference TRBV18 and TRBJ2-7 gives the full variable domain: NAGVMQNPRHLVRRRGQEARLRCSPMKGHSHVYWYRQLPEEGLKFMVYLQKENIIDESGMPKERFSAEFPKEGPSILRIQQVVRGDSAAYFCASSPNQDYEQYFGPGTRLTVT.

The J gene is TRBJ2-2, the V gene TRBV14; D gene unclear. CDR1 is SGHDN, CDR2 FVKESK, per germline. The V end was cut by 1 base, the J end by 4 bases, with 10 bases between. The CDR3 loop spans 15 amino acids. This CDR3 reads CASSQGFALTGELFF. The DNA of the CDR3 is TGTGCCAGCAGCCAAGGATTTGCTCTCACCGGGGAGCTGTTTTTT.

The chain couples TRBV5-4 to TRBJ2-3; either TRBD1 or TRBD2 may supply D (5 bases each). The CDR3 is 15 residues long. V gave up 5 bases and J gave up 2 bases, with 15 bases separating them. The germline gives CDR1 SGHNT, CDR2 YYREEE (reference sequence). The CDR3 loop reads CASRSRDGYTDTQYF. CDR3 in DNA: TGTGCCAGCAGGAGTAGGGACGGGTACACAGATACGCAGTATTTT.

The chain uses TRBV20-1 and TRBJ2-7; 7 positions agree with TRBD1. J lost 4 bases, V lost 5 bases, and 8 bases had no gene match. CDR3 length equals 13 residues. Germline V lookup: CDR1 DFQATT, CDR2 SNEGSKA (reference sequence). CDR3 amino acids: CSALDRLLYEQYF. DNA of the CDR3: TGCAGTGCTCTGGACAGGCTGCTTTACGAGCAGTACTTC.

This clonotype was observed a handful of times. The chain links TRBV20-1 to TRBJ2-5, with 10 bases that match TRBD2. Germline CDR1 is DFQATT and CDR2 is SNEGSKA (reference sequence). The junction had 6 bases not matched to a gene; V was cut back by 6 bases and J by 5 bases. The CDR3 spans 13 residues. The CDR3 sequence is CSAQREGLETQYF. The CDR3 nucleotides are TGCAGTGCGCAGCGGGAGGGCCTCGAGACCCAGTACTTC.